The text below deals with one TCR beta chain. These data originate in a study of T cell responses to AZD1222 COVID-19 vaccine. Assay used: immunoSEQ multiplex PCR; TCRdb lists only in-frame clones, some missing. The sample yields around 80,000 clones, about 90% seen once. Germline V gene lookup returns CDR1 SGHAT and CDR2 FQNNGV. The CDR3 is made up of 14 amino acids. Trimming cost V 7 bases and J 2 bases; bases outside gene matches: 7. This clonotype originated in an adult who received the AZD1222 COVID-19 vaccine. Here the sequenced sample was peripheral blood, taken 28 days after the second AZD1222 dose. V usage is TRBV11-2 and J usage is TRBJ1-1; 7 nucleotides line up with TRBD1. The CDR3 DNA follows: TGTGCCAGCACCGAAGACAGGGCCAACACTGAAGCTTTCTTT. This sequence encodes CASTEDRANTEAFF.